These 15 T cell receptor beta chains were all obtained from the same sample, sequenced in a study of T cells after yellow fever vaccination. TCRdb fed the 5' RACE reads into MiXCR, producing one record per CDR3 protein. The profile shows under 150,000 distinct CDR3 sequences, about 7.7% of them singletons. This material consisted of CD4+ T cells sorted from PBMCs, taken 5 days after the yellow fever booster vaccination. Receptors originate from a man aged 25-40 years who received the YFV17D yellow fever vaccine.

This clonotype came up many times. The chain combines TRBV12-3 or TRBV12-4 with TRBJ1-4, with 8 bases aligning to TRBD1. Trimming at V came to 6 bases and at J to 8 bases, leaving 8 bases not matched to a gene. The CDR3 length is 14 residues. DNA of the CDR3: TGTGCCAGCAGCGGACAGGGCTCAGGCGAAAAACTGTTTTTT. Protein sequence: CASSGQGSGEKLFF.

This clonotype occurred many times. The CDR3, as DNA: TGTGCCAGCAGTTTATCCGGACTAGCGGGAGTCAGCGAGCAGTACTTC. This codes for CASSLSGLAGVSEQYF. This chain links TRBV12-3 or TRBV12-4 with TRBJ2-7; TRBD2 matches 13 bases. J was trimmed by 6 bases and V by 2 bases; bases with no gene match: 7. The CDR3 has 16 amino acids.

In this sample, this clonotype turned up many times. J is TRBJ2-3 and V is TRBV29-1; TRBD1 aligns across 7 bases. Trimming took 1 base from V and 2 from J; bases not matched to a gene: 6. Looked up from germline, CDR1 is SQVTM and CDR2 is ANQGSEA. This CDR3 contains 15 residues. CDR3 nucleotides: TGCAGCGTTGAAGGAGGGACAGTTTACACAGATACGCAGTATTTT. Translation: CSVEGGTVYTDTQYF.

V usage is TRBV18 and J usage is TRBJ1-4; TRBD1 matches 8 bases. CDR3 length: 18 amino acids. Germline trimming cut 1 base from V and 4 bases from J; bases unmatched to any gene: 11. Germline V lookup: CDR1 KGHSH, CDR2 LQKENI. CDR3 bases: TGTGCCAGCTCACCACGAGACCGCGCGGGACAGGTTAATGAAAAACTGTTTTTT. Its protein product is CASSPRDRAGQVNEKLFF.

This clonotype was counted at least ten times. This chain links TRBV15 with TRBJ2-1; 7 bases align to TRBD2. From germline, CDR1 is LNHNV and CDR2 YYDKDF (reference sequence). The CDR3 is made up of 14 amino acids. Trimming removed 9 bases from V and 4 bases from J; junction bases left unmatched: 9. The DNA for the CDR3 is TGTGCCACTGTAGAGGGAGGGTGGTACAATGAGCAGTTCTTC. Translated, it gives CATVEGGWYNEQFF.

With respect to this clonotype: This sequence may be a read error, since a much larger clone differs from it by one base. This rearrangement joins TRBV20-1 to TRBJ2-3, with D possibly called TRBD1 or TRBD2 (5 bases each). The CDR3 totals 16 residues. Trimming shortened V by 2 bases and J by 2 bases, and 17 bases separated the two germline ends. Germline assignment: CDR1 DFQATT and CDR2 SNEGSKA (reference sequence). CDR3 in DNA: TGCAGTGCTAGACCTCTACTAGTGGGGGTCACAGATACGCAGTATTTT. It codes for CSARPLLVGVTDTQYF.

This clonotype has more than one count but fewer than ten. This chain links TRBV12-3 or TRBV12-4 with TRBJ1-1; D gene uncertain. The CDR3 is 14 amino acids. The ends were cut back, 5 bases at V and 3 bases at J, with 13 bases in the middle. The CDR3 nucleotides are TGTGCCAGCAGTCGACGGAGAAATTACACTGAAGCTTTCTTT. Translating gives CASSRRRNYTEAFF.

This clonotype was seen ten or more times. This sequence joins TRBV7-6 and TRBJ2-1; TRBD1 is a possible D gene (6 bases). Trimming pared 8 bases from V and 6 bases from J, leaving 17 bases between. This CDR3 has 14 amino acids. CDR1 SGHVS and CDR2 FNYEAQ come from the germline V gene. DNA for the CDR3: TGTGCCAGCCCCGACAGGACACTTTTCAATGAGCAGTTCTTC. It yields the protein CASPDRTLFNEQFF.

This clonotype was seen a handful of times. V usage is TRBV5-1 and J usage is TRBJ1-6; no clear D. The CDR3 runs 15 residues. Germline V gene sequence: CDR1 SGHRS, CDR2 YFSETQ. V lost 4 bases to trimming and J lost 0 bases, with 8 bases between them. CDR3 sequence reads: CASSPQSSYNSPLHF. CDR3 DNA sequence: TGCGCCAGCAGCCCGCAGAGCTCCTATAATTCACCCCTCCACTTT.

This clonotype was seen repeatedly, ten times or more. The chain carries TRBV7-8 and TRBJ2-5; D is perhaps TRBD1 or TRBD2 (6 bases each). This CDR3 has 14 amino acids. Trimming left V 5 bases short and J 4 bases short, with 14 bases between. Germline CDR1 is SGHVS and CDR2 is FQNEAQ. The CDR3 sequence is CASSHSGGGETQYF. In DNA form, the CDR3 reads TGTGCCAGCAGCCATAGCGGAGGGGGAGAGACCCAGTACTTC.

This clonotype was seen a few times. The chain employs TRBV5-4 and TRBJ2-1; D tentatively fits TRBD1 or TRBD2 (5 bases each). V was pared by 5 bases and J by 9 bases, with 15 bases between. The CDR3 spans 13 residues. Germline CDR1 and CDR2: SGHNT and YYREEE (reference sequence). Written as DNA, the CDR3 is TGTGCCAGCAGTCAGCCAAAGGGACCTGAGCAGTTCTTC. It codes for CASSQPKGPEQFF.

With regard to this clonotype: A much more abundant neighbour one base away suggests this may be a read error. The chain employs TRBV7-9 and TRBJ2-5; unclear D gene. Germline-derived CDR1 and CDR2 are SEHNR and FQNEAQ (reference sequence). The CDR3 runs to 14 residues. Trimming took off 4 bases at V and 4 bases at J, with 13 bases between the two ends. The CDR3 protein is CASSYYPGRETQYF. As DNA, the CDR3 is TGTGCCAGCAGCTACTATCCGGGTCGAGAGACCCAGTACTTC. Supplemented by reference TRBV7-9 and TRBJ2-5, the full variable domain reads DTGVSQNPRHKITKRGQNVTFRCDPISEHNRLYWYRQTLGQGPEFLTYFQNEAQLEKSRLLSDRFSAERPKGSFSTLEIQRTEQGDSAMYLCASSYYPGRETQYFGPGTRLLVL.

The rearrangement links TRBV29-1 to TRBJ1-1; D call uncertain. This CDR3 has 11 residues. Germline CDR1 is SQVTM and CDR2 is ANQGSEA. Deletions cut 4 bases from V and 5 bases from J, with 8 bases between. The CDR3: CSVVPGTEAFF. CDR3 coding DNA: TGCAGCGTTGTACCGGGGACTGAAGCTTTCTTT.

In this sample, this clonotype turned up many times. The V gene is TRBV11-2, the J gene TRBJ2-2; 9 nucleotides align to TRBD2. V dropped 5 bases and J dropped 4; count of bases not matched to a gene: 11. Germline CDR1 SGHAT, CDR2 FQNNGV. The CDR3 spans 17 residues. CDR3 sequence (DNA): TGTGCCAGCAGCCCGAAAATAGCGGGAGCCAGCACCGGGGAGCTGTTTTTT. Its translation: CASSPKIAGASTGELFF.

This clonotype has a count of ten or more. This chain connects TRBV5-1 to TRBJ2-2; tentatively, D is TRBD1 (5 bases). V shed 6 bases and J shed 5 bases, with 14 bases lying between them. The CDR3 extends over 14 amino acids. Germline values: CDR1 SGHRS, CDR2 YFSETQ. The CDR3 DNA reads TGCGCCAGCATGGGTCAGGGTATAACCGGGGAGCTGTTTTTT. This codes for CASMGQGITGELFF.